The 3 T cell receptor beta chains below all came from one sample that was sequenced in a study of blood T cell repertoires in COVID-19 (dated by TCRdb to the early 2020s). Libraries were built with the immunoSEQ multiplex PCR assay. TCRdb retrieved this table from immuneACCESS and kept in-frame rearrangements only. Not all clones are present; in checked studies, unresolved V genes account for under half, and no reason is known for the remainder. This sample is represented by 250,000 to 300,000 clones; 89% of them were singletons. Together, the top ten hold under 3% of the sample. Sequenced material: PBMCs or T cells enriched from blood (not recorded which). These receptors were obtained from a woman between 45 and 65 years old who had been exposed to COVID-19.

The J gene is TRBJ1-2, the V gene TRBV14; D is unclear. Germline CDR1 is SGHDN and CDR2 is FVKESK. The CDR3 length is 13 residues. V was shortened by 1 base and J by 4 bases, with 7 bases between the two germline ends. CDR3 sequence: CASSQGAFYGYTF. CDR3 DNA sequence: TGTGCCAGCAGCCAAGGAGCGTTCTATGGCTACACCTTC.

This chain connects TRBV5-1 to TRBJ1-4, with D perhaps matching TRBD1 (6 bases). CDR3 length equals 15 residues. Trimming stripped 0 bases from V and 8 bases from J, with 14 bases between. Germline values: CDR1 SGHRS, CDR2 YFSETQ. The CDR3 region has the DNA TGCGCCAGCAGCTTGGCCACAGGGCTAAGCGAAAAACTGTTTTTT. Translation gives CASSLATGLSEKLFF.

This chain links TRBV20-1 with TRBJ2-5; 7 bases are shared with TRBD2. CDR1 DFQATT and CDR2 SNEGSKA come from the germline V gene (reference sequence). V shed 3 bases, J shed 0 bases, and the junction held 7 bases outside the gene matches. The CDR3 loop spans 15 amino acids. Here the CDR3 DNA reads TGCAGTGCTAGTGGAGGTGGGGGGGACCAAGAGACCCAGTACTTC. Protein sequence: CSASGGGGDQETQYF.